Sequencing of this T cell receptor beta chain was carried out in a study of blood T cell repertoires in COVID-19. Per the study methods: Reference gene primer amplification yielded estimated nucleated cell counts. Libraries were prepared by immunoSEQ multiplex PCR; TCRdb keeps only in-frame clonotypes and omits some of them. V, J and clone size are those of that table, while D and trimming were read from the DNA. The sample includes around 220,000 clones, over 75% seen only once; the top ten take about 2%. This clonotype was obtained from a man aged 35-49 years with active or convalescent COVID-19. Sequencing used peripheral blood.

CDR3 nucleotide sequence: TGTGCCAGCAGCTTGTACAATCAGCCCCAGCATTTT. This sequence encodes CASSLYNQPQHF. This chain links TRBV7-9 with TRBJ1-5, with D unclear. This CDR3 spans 12 amino acids. Germline lookup yields CDR1 SEHNR and CDR2 FQNEAQ (reference sequence). Trimming cost V 3 bases and J 3 bases, with 3 bases left between them.